Below are 30 T cell receptor beta chains sequenced from a single sample in a study of CD8+ T cells in alopecia areata. As to treatment: oral pan-JAK inhibitor, 5-10 mg twice daily. Those with alopecia areata gave lesional scalp punch biopsies and peripheral blood. RNA, once extracted, was reverse transcribed into cDNA for use as the sequencing template. TCRdb's table, derived via immunoSEQ multiplex PCR, lists solely in-frame clones and lacks some. This sample has several thousand clones, with approximately 89% found just once. Specimen: skin, collected at week 4, from a patient treated with tofacitinib. These receptor sequences come from a human donor with alopecia areata.

The sample holds one count of this clone. The chain is built from TRBV9 and TRBJ1-1; no definite D call. V gave up 0 bases and J gave up 1 base, with 7 bases separating them. In germline, CDR1 is SGDLS, CDR2 YYNGEE. The CDR3 is 14 amino acids. The CDR3 DNA is TGTGCCAGCAGCGTAGATGCCAGGAACACTGAAGCTTTCTTT. Its translation is CASSVDARNTEAFF. The complete variable domain, with remaining parts taken from reference TRBV9 and TRBJ1-1, reads DSGVTQTPKHLITATGQRVTLRCSPRSGDLSVYWYQQSLDQGLQFLIQYYNGEERAKGNILERFSAQQFPDLHSELNLSSLELGDSALYFCASSVDARNTEAFFGQGTRLTVV.

This clone was seen just once. The chain is built from TRBV2 and TRBJ2-5, with D perhaps assigned TRBD1 or TRBD2 (5 bases each). The CDR3 totals 15 residues. Germline lookup yields CDR1 SNHLY and CDR2 FYNNEI. With 0 bases removed from V and 7 bases from J, the gap between germline ends came to 15 bases. This CDR3 reads CASSEAPVRGGTQYF. CDR3 nucleotides: TGTGCCAGCAGTGAAGCGCCCGTGAGGGGCGGGACCCAGTACTTC. Together with reference TRBV2 and TRBJ2-5, the CDR3 gives the full variable domain: EPEVTQTPSHQVTQMGQEVILRCVPISNHLYFYWYRQILGQKVEFLVSFYNNEISEKSEIFDDQFSVERPDGSNFTLKIRSTKLEDSAMYFCASSEAPVRGGTQYFGPGTRLLVL.

This clone was seen only once. The V call is TRBV5-1, the J call TRBJ2-3; D might be TRBD2 (6 bases). This CDR3 contains 14 residues. V gave up 0 bases and J gave up 1 base, with 6 bases separating them. Germline CDR1 is SGHRS and CDR2 is YFSETQ. The CDR3 spells CASSLGGGTDTQYF. The CDR3 DNA is TGCGCCAGCAGCTTGGGCGGGGGCACAGATACGCAGTATTTT.

V is TRBV29-1 and J is TRBJ2-1; D could derive from TRBD1 or TRBD2 (5 bases each). The germline CDR1 and CDR2 sequences are SQVTM and ANQGSEA. V was clipped by 4 bases and J by 8 bases, with 24 bases between them. There are 16 residues in the CDR3. DNA for the CDR3: TGCAGCGTTGTTGTGGGGGTCAATCATAGGGCAGATGAGCAGTTCTTC. Amino acid sequence: CSVVVGVNHRADEQFF.

The chain is built from TRBV5-1 and TRBJ1-5, with a weak D call TRBD1 (6 bases). The V gene's germline CDR1 is SGHRS and CDR2 YFSETQ. There are 16 residues in the CDR3. V was trimmed by 5 bases and J by 0 bases, leaving 15 bases between them. The CDR3 coding sequence is TGCGCCAGCAGAATTGGGGCAGGGGATAGCAATCAGCCCCAGCATTTT. Amino acids: CASRIGAGDSNQPQHF.

This sequence joins TRBV7-3 and TRBJ2-3; 9 bases align to TRBD2. Germline CDR1 reads SGHTA; CDR2 reads FQGTGA. Trimming at V came to 5 bases and at J to 1 base, leaving 13 bases not matched to a gene. The CDR3 runs to 18 residues. This CDR3 reads CASSDSEVERGGTDTQYF. In DNA, the CDR3 is TGTGCCAGCAGCGATTCTGAGGTGGAGCGGGGGGGCACAGATACGCAGTATTTT.

V usage is TRBV5-1 and J usage is TRBJ2-7; D gene ambiguous. This CDR3 is built from 13 residues. V lost 2 bases to trimming and J lost 5 bases, with 11 bases between them. CDR1 and CDR2 (germline): SGHRS, YFSETQ. CDR3 coding DNA: TGCGCCAGCAGCTTCGAATGGAGCCACGAGCAGTACTTC. This sequence encodes CASSFEWSHEQYF.

J is TRBJ2-2 and V is TRBV7-7; D perhaps matches TRBD1 (6 bases). CDR1 SSHAT and CDR2 FNYEAQ come from the germline V gene (reference sequence). This CDR3 is 14 amino acids long. Trimming removed 5 bases at V and 6 bases at J, with 13 bases between. CDR3 DNA: TGTGCCAGCAGCGTAGACAGGCGGGCCGGGGAGCTGTTTTTT. This encodes CASSVDRRAGELFF.

The V gene is TRBV11-2, the J gene TRBJ2-1, with 8 bases identical to TRBD1. The ends lost 4 bases at V and 7 bases at J; junction bases unmatched: 9. In germline, CDR1 is SGHAT, CDR2 FQNNGV. This CDR3 is built from 15 residues. The CDR3 DNA sequence: TGTGCCAGCAGCTCTAGAGGACAGGGAGGAAATGAGCAGTTCTTC. The encoded protein is CASSSRGQGGNEQFF.

Remarks on this clone: Other DNA sequences from this sample encode an identical CDR3 as well. This rearrangement joins TRBV2 to TRBJ1-6, with 7 nucleotides matching TRBD1. The CDR3 is made up of 13 amino acids. With V trimmed by 4 bases and J by 7 bases, 1 base remained unmatched. CDR1 is SNHLY and CDR2 is FYNNEI in the germline V gene. The CDR3 region is CASSGDSNSPLHF. Written as DNA, the CDR3 is TGTGCCAGCAGTGGGGACAGCAATTCACCCCTCCACTTT.

CDR3 residues: CASTTGNYTDTQYF. As DNA, the CDR3 is TGTGCCAGCACTACGGGGAATTACACAGATACGCAGTATTTT. The chain combines TRBV2 with TRBJ2-3, with D possibly TRBD2 on 5 matching bases. V shed 7 bases and J shed 2 bases, with 13 bases lying between them. The CDR3 spans 14 residues. Germline V gene lookup returns CDR1 SNHLY and CDR2 FYNNEI.

The gene calls are TRBV7-6 and TRBJ1-3; a weak D match, TRBD1 (5 bases). Trimming took 5 bases from V and 1 from J, leaving 18 bases between them. Per germline, CDR1 SGHVS and CDR2 FNYEAQ. The CDR3 runs 17 residues. This chain's CDR3 is CASSLGQNIISGNTIYF. The CDR3 DNA reads TGTGCCAGCAGCCTGGGGCAGAACATAATATCTGGAAACACCATATATTTT.

The chain links TRBV7-9 to TRBJ1-2; tentative D call: TRBD1 (6 bases). The germline V gene has CDR1 SEHNR and CDR2 FQNEAQ (reference sequence). The CDR3 spans 15 residues. V lost 5 bases, J lost 2 bases, and 15 bases lay in between. CDR3 sequence (DNA): TGTGCCAGCAGCCACACGCTACAGGGCAACTATGGCTACACCTTC. Its protein product is CASSHTLQGNYGYTF.

This clone was seen just once. This chain links TRBV10-3 with TRBJ2-3; D not resolved. The V gene lost 8 bases and the J gene lost 0 bases, with 15 bases spanning the gap. CDR1 and CDR2 (germline): ENHRY, SYGVKD. The CDR3 spans 15 residues. The CDR3 loop is CAIANRFPSTDTQYF. In DNA form, the CDR3 reads TGTGCCATCGCCAACCGATTCCCTAGCACAGATACGCAGTATTTT.

The CDR3 region has the DNA TGTGCCAGCAGGTTCCCGGGGACTGGCGCTTTCTTT. Its protein product is CASRFPGTGAFF. This rearrangement joins TRBV28 to TRBJ1-1, with D possibly being TRBD1 (5 bases). CDR1 and CDR2 from the germline V gene are MDHEN and SYDVKM. This CDR3 comprises 12 residues. Trimming left V 6 bases short and J 11 bases short, with 16 bases between.

The chain is built from TRBV27 and TRBJ2-6, with D unresolved. Germline assignment: CDR1 MNHEY and CDR2 SMNVEV (reference sequence). V shed 2 bases and J shed 2 bases, with 13 bases lying between them. The CDR3 is made up of 17 amino acids. The CDR3 bases are TGTGCCAGCAGTTTAAAGTCCCCCCGGGCTGGGGCCAACGTCCTGACTTTC. It yields the protein CASSLKSPRAGANVLTF.

The rearrangement links TRBV2 to TRBJ2-1; 9 nucleotides agree with TRBD1. J lost 5 bases, V lost 8 bases, and 10 bases had no gene match. Germline V gene data show CDR1 as SNHLY and CDR2 as FYNNEI. The CDR3 is 15 amino acids. The CDR3 nucleotides read TGTGCCAGCGACACCACCGGGACAGGGAACAATGAGCAGTTCTTC. Its protein product is CASDTTGTGNNEQFF.

V is TRBV5-4 and J is TRBJ2-1; no clear D gene. V was trimmed by 6 bases and J by 4 bases, leaving 11 bases between them. There are 13 residues in the CDR3. Germline loops: CDR1 SGHNT, CDR2 YYREEE (reference sequence). CDR3 DNA sequence: TGTGCCAGCACCCCGGTAGGTTACAATGAGCAGTTCTTC. Its translation is CASTPVGYNEQFF. Full variable domain (outside the CDR3, taken from reference TRBV5-4 and TRBJ2-1): ETGVTQSPTHLIKTRGQQVTLRCSSQSGHNTVSWYQQALGQGPQFIFQYYREEENGRGNFPPRFSGLQFPNYSSELNVNALELDDSALYLCASTPVGYNEQFFGPGTRLTVL.

CDR3 bases: TGTGCCAGCAAGGCGGGGGACCTCTCCTACAATGAGCAGTTCTTC. This encodes CASKAGDLSYNEQFF. The rearrangement joins TRBV2 to TRBJ2-1; 7 nucleotides match TRBD2. The junction had 6 bases not matched to a gene; V was cut back by 7 bases and J by 0 bases. CDR1 is SNHLY and CDR2 is FYNNEI in the germline V gene. The CDR3 has 15 residues.

J is TRBJ2-7 and V is TRBV30; D remains ambiguous. The CDR3 covers 13 residues. The germline CDR1 and CDR2 sequences are GTSNPN and SVGIG (reference sequence). Between the trimmed V and J ends, which lost 0 bases and 6 bases, there was a span of 12 bases. CDR3 loop: CAWSVRYNVEQYF. The CDR3 DNA sequence: TGTGCCTGGAGTGTACGCTATAACGTCGAGCAGTACTTC.

The gene calls are TRBV7-8 and TRBJ2-7; D unresolved. Germline CDR1 and CDR2: SGHVS and FQNEAQ. The CDR3 sequence is 14 residues long. V was cut by 2 bases and J by 2 bases, with 10 bases left in between. CDR3 in amino acids: CASSLIRKTYEQYF. CDR3 DNA sequence: TGTGCCAGCAGCTTAATACGGAAGACCTACGAGCAGTACTTC.

This chain links TRBV7-8 with TRBJ1-5, with D unresolved. Per the germline V gene, CDR1 is SGHVS and CDR2 is FQNEAQ. Trimming stripped 1 base from V and 4 bases from J, with 11 bases between. CDR3 length: 15 residues. The DNA for the CDR3 is TGTGCCAGCAGCTTAGGTTCGATCAGGAATCAGCCCCAGCATTTT. Its protein product is CASSLGSIRNQPQHF. The full variable domain, completed using reference TRBV7-8 and TRBJ1-5, is GAGVSQSPRYKVAKRGQDVALRCDPISGHVSLFWYQQALGQGPEFLTYFQNEAQLDKSGLPSDRFFAERPEGSVSTLKIQRTQQEDSAVYLCASSLGSIRNQPQHFGDGTRLSIL.

The genes are TRBV28 and TRBJ2-3, with 7 bases that match TRBD1. Germline CDR1 MDHEN, CDR2 SYDVKM. Unmatched junction bases numbered 10, after V lost 6 bases and J lost 4 bases. CDR3 length: 15 residues. CDR3 DNA sequence: TGTGCCAGCAGGGCAGGGGGTTTAGGGTCAGATACGCAGTATTTT. It specifies CASRAGGLGSDTQYF.

The rearrangement links TRBV2 to TRBJ2-7, with a possible D match to TRBD2 (5 bases). Between the trimmed V and J ends, which lost 2 bases and 3 bases, there was a span of 14 bases. The germline V gene has CDR1 SNHLY and CDR2 FYNNEI. This CDR3 is 15 amino acids long. Here the CDR3 reads CASSESPGRDYEQYF. DNA for the CDR3: TGTGCCAGCAGTGAATCTCCGGGCCGGGACTACGAGCAGTACTTC.

The gene calls are TRBV7-8 and TRBJ1-1; D is uncertain. Per the germline V gene, CDR1 is SGHVS and CDR2 is FQNEAQ. Trimming took 5 bases from V and 6 from J, leaving 13 bases between them. This CDR3 contains 13 residues. CDR3: CASSPREGAEAFF. DNA of the CDR3: TGTGCCAGCAGCCCCCGCGAGGGCGCTGAAGCTTTCTTT.

This chain links TRBV4-1 with TRBJ2-1; 8 nucleotides agree with TRBD1. The CDR3 covers 16 residues. CDR1 is MGHRA and CDR2 is YSYEKL in the germline V gene. Losses at the gene ends were 0 bases for V and 7 bases for J; bases not matched to a gene: 8. The DNA of the CDR3 is TGCGCCAGCAGCCAAGATGAGGCCAGGGGGCGGAATGAGCAGTTCTTC. Its protein product is CASSQDEARGRNEQFF.

The chain recombines TRBV25-1 with TRBJ1-1; no firm D call. The CDR3 runs to 13 residues. Trimming removed 1 base from V and 5 bases from J, with 8 bases in between. The germline CDR1 and CDR2 sequences are MGHDK and SYGVNS. CDR3 nucleotide sequence: TGTGCCAGCAGTGAATGGGAGGGAACTGAAGCTTTCTTT. Its protein product is CASSEWEGTEAFF. Full variable domain (remainder filled in from reference TRBV25-1 and TRBJ1-1): EADIYQTPRYLVIGTGKKITLECSQTMGHDKMYWYQQDPGMELHLIHYSYGVNSTEKGDLSSESTVSRIRTEHFPLTLESARPSHTSQYLCASSEWEGTEAFFGQGTRLTVV.

This clone was seen once. The chain has TRBV10-1 and TRBJ1-1, with a possible D match to TRBD1 (5 bases). CDR1 is WNHNN and CDR2 is SYGVQD in the germline V gene (reference sequence). V lost 5 bases to trimming and J lost 0 bases, with 10 bases between them. The CDR3 runs 14 residues. The CDR3 region has the DNA TGCGCCAGCAGTCCCCCAGGGTTGAACACTGAAGCTTTCTTT. It codes for CASSPPGLNTEAFF.

The genes are TRBV2 and TRBJ1-2; possibly TRBD1 for D (5 bases). Trimming left V 6 bases short and J 4 bases short, with 21 bases between. CDR1 is SNHLY, CDR2 FYNNEI, per germline. The CDR3 sequence is 16 residues long. The CDR3 loop reads CASSYPGTAVLYGYTF. The CDR3 DNA follows: TGTGCCAGCAGCTACCCCGGGACCGCAGTACTCTATGGCTACACCTTC.

The V call is TRBV14, the J call TRBJ2-1; the match to TRBD2 covers 13 bases. Trimming at V came to 4 bases and at J to 6 bases, leaving 6 bases not matched to a gene. CDR1 and CDR2 (germline): SGHDN, FVKESK. CDR3 size: 16 residues. The CDR3 here is CASSLMTSGGSNEQFF. The CDR3, as DNA: TGTGCCAGCAGCCTAATGACTAGCGGGGGGTCCAATGAGCAGTTCTTC.